Listed here is a single T cell receptor beta chain. This entry belongs to a study of blood T cell repertoires in COVID-19. Per the authors' pipeline: Nucleated cell number was recorded as an estimate derived from reference gene primer amplification. Only in-frame clones appear in the TCRdb table, and some are missing; sequencing was by immunoSEQ multiplex PCR. That table furnishes V, J and clone size, whereas the DNA furnished D and trimming. The top ten hold around 20% of the sample, which has some 67,000 clones, around nine tenths seen once. The TCR originated in a woman at least 80 years old with acute or convalescent COVID-19. Sequencing was performed on peripheral blood.

In nucleotides, the CDR3 is TGTGCCAGCAGTCTACAGGGGGTGGATGGCTACACCTTC. As protein: CASSLQGVDGYTF. This chain links TRBV12-3 or TRBV12-4 with TRBJ1-2; 8 bases map to TRBD1. With 5 bases clipped from V and 6 bases from J, the junction kept 5 bases outside the gene matches. This CDR3 has 13 residues.